This T cell receptor (beta chain) was documented in a study of cytomegalovirus exposure and HLA in healthy donors. V dropped 4 bases and J dropped 3; count of bases not matched to a gene: 9. CDR3 length: 16 residues. CDR1 is MGHRA, CDR2 YSYEKL, per germline. The PCR had 60 Vbeta and 13 Jbeta primers. Per the original data handling: Some 10 million of the roughly 80 million unique TCR beta chains counted in a later analysis were shared. Measured with immunoSEQ multiplex PCR; TCRdb has only the in-frame clones, and not every one. The V and J calls and clone size are taken from that table; D and trimming were inferred from the DNA. In the table there are 100,000 to 150,000 clones, 80% of which are singletons.

The clonotype was recovered from a man aged 30-40 years in good health and CMV-seropositive. Sequenced material: PBMCs. The V call is TRBV4-1, the J call TRBJ1-2; 9 bases map to TRBD1. This CDR3 is CASSPLYRGRDYGYTF. The CDR3 DNA reads as TGCGCCAGCAGCCCTTTATACAGGGGGCGCGACTATGGCTACACCTTC.